The clone carrying this T cell receptor (beta chain) was seen a few times. Its antigen is undetermined. These data are taken from a study of CD8 T cells in ankylosing spondylitis. Trimming left V 4 bases short and J 4 bases short, with 17 bases between. This CDR3 comprises 15 residues. Per germline, CDR1 GTSNPN and CDR2 SVGIG (reference sequence). Each TCR beta library was made by quantitative 5'-RACE that incorporated molecular barcodes. TCRdb re-analysed the 5' RACE reads in MiXCR, keeping a single row per CDR3 protein. The table has more than 600,000 distinct CDR3 sequences, about 20% seen once. Study conclusions and caveats: A number of the motif variants had already been described in reactive arthritis synovial fluid and blood. The disease-linked clones had a CD8+ phenotype and low blood frequencies. Typical of ankylosing spondylitis blood, it appeared, was a TCR beta motif of under 10 highly homologous variants. Significant enrichment of disease-linked clones was reportedly seen in matched ankylosing spondylitis synovial fluid.

Sequenced input: blood, either unsorted or a sorted T cell fraction (not recorded which). This clonotype originated in a male donor with ankylosing spondylitis. This rearrangement joins TRBV30 to TRBJ1-3, with D uncertain. CDR3 DNA sequence: TGTGCCTGGAAAATGGGAGAGCTTGCGGGAAACACCATATATTTT. Its translation is CAWKMGELAGNTIYF.